The present T cell receptor beta chain was sequenced within a study of T cells after somatic rescue of genetic block. This clone was counted a few times. Germline trimming cut 7 bases from V and 3 bases from J; bases unmatched to any gene: 6. The germline gives CDR1 MDHEN, CDR2 SYDVKM. The CDR3 consists of 14 residues. TCRdb's copy holds only in-frame clones and misses some; the assay was immunoSEQ multiplex PCR. The data hold roughly 110,000 clones, with under 95% observed a single time. This chain connects TRBV28 to TRBJ1-5, with 7 bases identical to TRBD1. Sequences were obtained from peripheral blood mononuclear cells (PBMCs). This clonotype was sampled from a woman aged 18 to 35. The CDR3 sequence is CASTGTGDNQPQHF. DNA for the CDR3: TGTGCCAGCACCGGTACAGGGGACAATCAGCCCCAGCATTTT.